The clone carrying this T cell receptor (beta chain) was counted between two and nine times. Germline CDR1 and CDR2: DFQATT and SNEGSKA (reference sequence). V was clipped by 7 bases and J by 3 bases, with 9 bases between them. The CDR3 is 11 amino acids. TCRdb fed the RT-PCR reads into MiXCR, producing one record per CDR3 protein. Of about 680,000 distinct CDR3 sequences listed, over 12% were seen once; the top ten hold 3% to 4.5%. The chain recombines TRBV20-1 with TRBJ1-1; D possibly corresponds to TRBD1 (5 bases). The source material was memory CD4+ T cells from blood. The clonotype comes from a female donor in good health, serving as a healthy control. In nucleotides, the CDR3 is TGCAGTGTATCGGGGGACACTGAAGCTTTCTTT. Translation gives CSVSGDTEAFF.